This T cell receptor (beta chain) is drawn from a study of blood T cell repertoires in COVID-19. Study as a whole: In each case, the material was cDNA or gDNA derived from T cells, B-cell-depleted T cells, or PBMCs.

V was pared by 5 bases and J by 13 bases, with 18 bases between. Germline V CDR1 and CDR2: PRHDT, FYEKMQ (reference sequence). The CDR3 has 14 residues. Original methodology: The assay estimated nucleated cells by amplifying reference gene primers. Here immunoSEQ multiplex PCR was the method, and the copy in TCRdb shows in-frame clones only, minus some. V and J calls and clone size are given by that table; D and trimming were obtained from the DNA. Of under 250,000 clones in the sample, around 90% are singletons; the top ten hold around 6.5%. The source material was peripheral blood. The sequence was collected from a man aged 55 to 69 who had recovered from COVID-19. The chain carries TRBV13 and TRBJ1-6; possible D gene TRBD1, 5 bases. This CDR3 is CASSPSRGSGPLHF. The CDR3, as DNA: TGTGCCAGCAGCCCCTCTCGGGGGTCTGGGCCCCTCCACTTT.